Listed below are T cell receptor beta chains from one sample, sequenced in a study of cytomegalovirus exposure and HLA in healthy donors. Some clones are missing from TCRdb's copy, which holds only in-frame ones; the method was immunoSEQ multiplex PCR. The sample has more than 100,000 clones, about 73% seen once. Sequencing used PBMCs. These receptors originate from a woman aged 45-59 years in good health and CMV-seropositive. CDR3s include the opening cysteine and the closing phenylalanine or tryptophan. Fields, in order: clone size, J gene, D gene, V gene, CDR3 protein, CDR3 DNA. The D gene is left open where the match is weak. Rows give clone size only sometimes, using once, few, many, or a class for an expanded clone.

>.|TRBJ2-3|.|TRBV6-4
CASSETAIDTDTQYF
TGTGCCAGCAGTGAGACAGCCATTGATACAGATACGCAGTATTTT
>.|TRBJ1-4|TRBD1|TRBV5-4
CASSLKDRTNEKLFF
TGTGCCAGCAGCTTAAAGGACAGGACTAATGAAAAACTGTTTTTT
>.|TRBJ1-2|TRBD1|TRBV5-1
CASRVDRGINYGYTF
TGCGCCAGCAGGGTGGACAGGGGGATTAACTATGGCTACACCTTC
>.|TRBJ2-3|.|TRBV11-3
CASSLPYPADTQYF
TGTGCCAGCAGCTTACCCTACCCCGCAGATACGCAGTATTTT
>.|TRBJ2-5|TRBD2|TRBV13
CASSLGLGGDRGTQYF
TGTGCCAGCAGCTTAGGCCTCGGGGGGGACCGGGGGACCCAGTACTTC
>.|TRBJ1-4|.|TRBV9
CASTQGNRAGEKLFF
TGTGCCAGCACCCAGGGGAACAGGGCAGGGGAAAAACTGTTTTTT
>.|TRBJ2-1|.|TRBV20-1
CSGLGRDEQFF
TGCAGTGGGCTGGGGAGAGATGAGCAGTTCTTC
>.|TRBJ1-1|.|TRBV5-6
CASSGASAGRDTEAFF
TGTGCCAGCAGCGGGGCATCGGCAGGGAGGGACACTGAAGCTTTCTTT
>.|TRBJ2-1|.|TRBV5-1
CASSPAGARYNEQFF
TGCGCCAGCAGCCCCGCAGGGGCCAGATACAATGAGCAGTTCTTC
>.|TRBJ2-7|.|TRBV10-3
CAISVSPLYEQYF
TGTGCCATCAGTGTGTCGCCCCTATACGAGCAGTACTTC
>few|TRBJ2-1|TRBD2|TRBV2
CASNGLAGGYNEQFF
TGTGCCAGCAACGGACTAGCGGGGGGTTACAATGAGCAGTTCTTC
>.|TRBJ1-6|.|TRBV19
CASSFLFSPLHF
TGTGCCAGTAGTTTTCTGTTTTCACCCCTCCACTTT
>few|TRBJ2-7|TRBD2|TRBV5-1
CASSPLAGGTYEQYF
TGCGCCAGCAGCCCACTAGCGGGGGGAACCTACGAGCAGTACTTC
>.|TRBJ2-1|TRBD1|TRBV5-1
CSSSLVQGAMNEQFF
TGCTCCAGCAGCTTGGTTCAGGGGGCGATGAATGAGCAGTTCTTC
>.|TRBJ2-2|.|TRBV7-2
CASTPSVETGELFF
TGTGCCAGCACCCCTAGCGTCGAAACCGGGGAGCTGTTTTTT
>few|TRBJ1-1|.|TRBV5-6
CASSLVGTEAFF
TGTGCCAGCAGCTTGGTCGGCACTGAAGCTTTCTTT
>.|TRBJ1-6|TRBD1|TRBV2
CASRATGDNSPLHF
TGTGCCAGCAGGGCTACAGGGGATAATTCACCCCTCCACTTT
>.|TRBJ2-5|TRBD2|TRBV14
CASSPLAGVQETQYF
TGTGCCAGCAGCCCACTAGCGGGGGTTCAAGAGACCCAGTACTTC
>few|TRBJ2-4|.|TRBV29-1
CSVEVQKNIQYF
TGCAGCGTTGAGGTCCAGAAAAACATTCAGTACTTC
>.|TRBJ2-7|TRBD1|TRBV5-6
CASRPSPGQAGEQYF
TGTGCCAGCAGGCCCTCCCCGGGACAGGCGGGCGAGCAGTACTTC
>.|TRBJ1-1|.|TRBV11-2
CASSFLRGAFF
TGTGCCAGCAGCTTCCTCCGGGGGGCTTTCTTT
>few|TRBJ1-5|.|TRBV6-1
CASRQGDPQHF
TGTGCCAGCAGACAAGGGGATCCCCAGCATTTT
>.|TRBJ2-5|TRBD1|TRBV5-1
CASSVTGDETQYF
TGCGCCAGCAGCGTGACAGGGGACGAGACCCAGTACTTC
>.|TRBJ1-4|.|TRBV11-2
CASSFSGATEKLFF
TGTGCCAGCAGCTTTTCAGGGGCGACGGAAAAACTGTTTTTT
>.|TRBJ2-7|.|TRBV11-2
CASSLNPGGEYEQYF
TGTGCCAGCAGCTTAAACCCCGGGGGAGAGTACGAGCAGTACTTC
>.|TRBJ2-5|TRBD2|TRBV2
CTSGGGGPQETQYF
TGTACATCGGGGGGGGGCGGTCCACAAGAGACCCAGTACTTC
>once|TRBJ1-3|TRBD1|TRBV7-2
CASSVAGTGVGNTIYF
TGTGCCAGCAGCGTCGCCGGGACAGGGGTAGGAAACACCATATATTTT
>once|TRBJ2-5|TRBD1|TRBV30
CAWGTGQGPYQETQYF
TGTGCCTGGGGCACCGGACAGGGTCCTTACCAAGAGACCCAGTACTTC
>.|TRBJ2-3|.|TRBV15
CATSGALGRTDTQYF
TGTGCCACCAGCGGAGCACTAGGGAGGACGGATACGCAGTATTTT
>.|TRBJ2-1|.|TRBV18
CASSPEGNEQFF
TGTGCCAGCTCACCAGAGGGTAATGAGCAGTTCTTC
>.|TRBJ2-1|TRBD2|TRBV7-8
CASSLVIAGGLPNEQFF
TGTGCCAGCAGCTTAGTTATAGCGGGGGGGCTCCCCAATGAGCAGTTCTTC
>.|TRBJ1-2|.|TRBV19
CASSRRDFGFSAPYGYTF
TGTGCCAGTAGTAGGCGGGACTTCGGATTTTCAGCCCCCTATGGCTACACCTTC
>.|TRBJ2-1|.|TRBV7-8
CASSSSWGYEQFF
TGTGCCAGCAGCTCCAGCTGGGGCTATGAGCAGTTCTTC
>once|TRBJ2-5|TRBD2|TRBV27
CASRGLGGETQYF
TGTGCCAGCAGGGGATTGGGGGGGGAGACCCAGTACTTC
>.|TRBJ1-3|TRBD1|TRBV18
CASSPGTATSGNTIYF
TGTGCCAGCTCACCAGGGACAGCCACCTCTGGAAACACCATATATTTT
>.|TRBJ2-2|.|TRBV2
CASIQGNTGELFF
TGTGCCAGCATACAGGGGAACACCGGGGAGCTGTTTTTT
>once|TRBJ1-2|TRBD1|TRBV6-6
CASSSPAGGSGYTF
TGTGCCAGCAGTTCGCCGGCAGGGGGTAGTGGCTACACCTTC
>.|TRBJ1-5|.|TRBV4-2
CASSQESGIQPQHF
TGTGCCAGCAGCCAAGAAAGCGGCATACAGCCCCAGCATTTT
>.|TRBJ1-5|TRBD1|TRBV7-2
CASGIPGQGQPQHF
TGTGCCAGCGGTATCCCGGGACAGGGCCAGCCCCAGCATTTT
>.|TRBJ1-5|.|TRBV20-1
CSASGPGPQHF
TGCAGTGCCTCAGGGCCGGGGCCCCAGCATTTT
>.|TRBJ1-2|.|TRBV7-2
CASSFNRVQYGYTF
TGTGCCAGCAGCTTTAACAGGGTACAATATGGCTACACCTTC
>.|TRBJ2-4|.|TRBV11-3
CASSFRDIQYF
TGTGCCAGCAGCTTTCGGGACATTCAGTACTTC
>.|TRBJ1-4|.|TRBV2
CASSPVVTNEKLFF
TGTGCCAGCAGTCCCGTTGTTACTAATGAAAAACTGTTTTTT
>.|TRBJ2-2|TRBD1|TRBV6-4
CASSKTGDGGELFF
TGTGCCAGCAGTAAGACAGGGGACGGCGGGGAGCTGTTTTTT
>once|TRBJ1-1|TRBD1|TRBV19
CASKQGVMNTEAFF
TGTGCCAGCAAGCAGGGGGTAATGAACACTGAAGCTTTCTTT
>few|TRBJ1-1|.|TRBV13
CASSSGQSLAFF
TGTGCCAGCAGCTCTGGACAAAGCTTGGCTTTCTTT
>few|TRBJ2-5|.|TRBV5-1
CASSSFRGQETQYF
TGCGCCAGCAGCTCCTTTCGGGGGCAAGAGACCCAGTACTTC
>few|TRBJ1-2|.|TRBV27
CASSLFRGYTF
TGTGCCAGCAGTCTCTTTCGGGGCTACACCTTC
>.|TRBJ1-1|TRBD1|TRBV6-5
CASSRGQGSAAFF
TGTGCCAGCAGCCGCGGACAGGGCTCTGCAGCTTTCTTT
>once|TRBJ2-5|TRBD1|TRBV7-9
CASSLGQAEETQYF
TGTGCCAGCAGCCTGGGACAGGCAGAAGAGACCCAGTACTTC
>.|TRBJ2-7|.|TRBV19
CASRRGSGRIAGAYEQYF
TGTGCCAGCCGGCGTGGGAGCGGGCGCATCGCTGGGGCCTACGAGCAGTACTTC
>few|TRBJ2-7|TRBD1|TRBV5-1
CASSPGTGITYEQYF
TGCGCCAGCAGCCCCGGGACAGGAATAACCTACGAGCAGTACTTC
>.|TRBJ2-7|.|TRBV7-8
CASSFRGDYEQYF
TGTGCCAGCAGCTTCCGGGGTGACTACGAGCAGTACTTC
>once|TRBJ2-2|TRBD2|TRBV12-5
CATWAGGLVNTGELFF
TGTGCTACGTGGGCGGGGGGCCTTGTTAACACCGGGGAGCTGTTTTTT
>.|TRBJ2-1|.|TRBV7-8
CASSPRMRGGNEQFF
TGTGCCAGCAGCCCTCGTATGAGGGGGGGAAACGAGCAGTTCTTC
>once|TRBJ2-2|.|TRBV10-3
CAISVGTSGRPGELFF
TGTGCCATCAGTGTAGGGACATCTGGGCGTCCCGGGGAGCTGTTTTTT
>.|TRBJ1-5|.|TRBV7-2
CASSLGQLSYSNQPQHF
TGTGCCAGCAGCTTAGGACAGCTAAGTTATAGCAATCAGCCCCAGCATTTT
>few|TRBJ2-7|TRBD2|TRBV27
CASSPEGVAGYEQYF
TGTGCCAGCAGCCCTGAGGGGGTAGCGGGGTACGAGCAGTACTTC
>.|TRBJ1-3|TRBD1|TRBV6-5
CASSYQGQGDGNTIYF
TGTGCCAGCAGTTATCAGGGACAGGGGGATGGAAACACCATATATTTT
>.|TRBJ2-7|.|TRBV30
CAWGFGGSGEQYF
TGTGCCTGGGGATTCGGCGGATCCGGAGAGCAGTACTTC